Following are 8 T cell receptor beta chains from one sample sequenced in a study of STAT3 mutations in large granular lymphocyte leukemia. Study-level points and caveats: At least one immunodominant TCR beta clonotype appeared in every T-cell large granular lymphocyte leukemia patient.

Their specific antigens are unknown. Sequencing was performed with immunoSEQ multiplex PCR; in TCRdb, only in-frame clones are kept and a portion is missing. The profile shows some 17,000 clones, just under 85% of them singletons. Sequenced input: peripheral blood mononuclear cells. The receptors shown here come from a man between 50 and 59 years old with T-cell large granular lymphocyte leukemia. Some clones in this sample may be carry-over from other donors' samples.

This chain links TRBV6-5 with TRBJ2-7, with D possibly TRBD2 on 6 matching bases. CDR1 and CDR2 (germline): MNHEY, SVGAGI. Trimming removed 4 bases from V and 0 bases from J, with 10 bases in between. The CDR3 extends over 14 amino acids. The chain's CDR3 is CASSWRGDSYEQYF. In DNA form, the CDR3 reads TGTGCCAGCAGTTGGCGGGGCGACTCCTACGAGCAGTACTTC.

J is TRBJ2-4 and V is TRBV7-7; D might be TRBD1 or TRBD2, each matching 6 bases. Germline CDR1 and CDR2: SSHAT and FNYEAQ (reference sequence). CDR3 size: 14 residues. V was cut by 3 bases and J by 2 bases, with 8 bases left in between. The CDR3 nucleotides read TGTGCCAGCAGCTTGGGGGGCTCCAAAAACATTCAGTACTTC. Protein sequence: CASSLGGSKNIQYF.

V usage is TRBV28 and J usage is TRBJ1-1; D call uncertain. V was shortened by 5 bases and J by 4 bases, with 17 bases between the two germline ends. CDR1 and CDR2 (germline): MDHEN, SYDVKM. The CDR3 has 15 residues. The CDR3 DNA is TGTGCCAGCAGTCCACCCCGGAAGGGCCGCACTGAAGCTTTCTTT. Its translation is CASSPPRKGRTEAFF.

The V gene is TRBV5-1, the J gene TRBJ2-1, with TRBD2 as a possible D gene (6 bases). Germline assignment: CDR1 SGHRS and CDR2 YFSETQ. V shed 0 bases and J shed 1 base, with 11 bases lying between them. The CDR3 runs 16 residues. Here the CDR3 DNA reads TGCGCCAGCAGCTTGGCCGGGGACTTTTCCTACAATGAGCAGTTCTTC. Its translation is CASSLAGDFSYNEQFF.

V usage is TRBV18 and J usage is TRBJ2-6, with no clear D. Germline V gene sequence: CDR1 KGHSH, CDR2 LQKENI. V was cut by 5 bases and J by 0 bases, with 5 bases left in between. This CDR3 is built from 14 residues. In DNA form, the CDR3 reads TGTGCCAGCTCATCACGCTCTGGGGCCAACGTCCTGACTTTC. It codes for CASSSRSGANVLTF.

The rearrangement uses TRBV6-4 and TRBJ2-6; D may be TRBD1 or TRBD2 (6 bases each). Per germline, CDR1 MRHNA and CDR2 SNTAGT. The CDR3 runs 16 residues. The V and J ends lost 4 bases and 1 base respectively, with 11 bases between them. The CDR3 bases are TGTGCCAGCAGTGCAACAGGGACTTCTGGGGCCAACGTCCTGACTTTC. Its translation is CASSATGTSGANVLTF.

This clone was seen a handful of times. This chain links TRBV10-3 with TRBJ2-7, with D maybe TRBD1 (6 bases). Germline loops: CDR1 ENHRY, CDR2 SYGVKD. Trimming left V 6 bases short and J 0 bases short, with 9 bases between. The length of the CDR3 is 13 residues. DNA for the CDR3: TGTGCCATCAGGTCGGACAGCTCCTACGAGCAGTACTTC. This encodes CAIRSDSSYEQYF.

The V call is TRBV5-1, the J call TRBJ1-5; maybe TRBD1 (6 bases). V was cut by 0 bases and J by 6 bases, with 10 bases left in between. The germline V gene encodes CDR1 SGHRS and CDR2 YFSETQ. The CDR3 is made up of 14 amino acids. CDR3 region: CASSLEGGGQPQHF. CDR3 DNA sequence: TGCGCCAGCAGCTTGGAGGGGGGAGGTCAGCCCCAGCATTTT.